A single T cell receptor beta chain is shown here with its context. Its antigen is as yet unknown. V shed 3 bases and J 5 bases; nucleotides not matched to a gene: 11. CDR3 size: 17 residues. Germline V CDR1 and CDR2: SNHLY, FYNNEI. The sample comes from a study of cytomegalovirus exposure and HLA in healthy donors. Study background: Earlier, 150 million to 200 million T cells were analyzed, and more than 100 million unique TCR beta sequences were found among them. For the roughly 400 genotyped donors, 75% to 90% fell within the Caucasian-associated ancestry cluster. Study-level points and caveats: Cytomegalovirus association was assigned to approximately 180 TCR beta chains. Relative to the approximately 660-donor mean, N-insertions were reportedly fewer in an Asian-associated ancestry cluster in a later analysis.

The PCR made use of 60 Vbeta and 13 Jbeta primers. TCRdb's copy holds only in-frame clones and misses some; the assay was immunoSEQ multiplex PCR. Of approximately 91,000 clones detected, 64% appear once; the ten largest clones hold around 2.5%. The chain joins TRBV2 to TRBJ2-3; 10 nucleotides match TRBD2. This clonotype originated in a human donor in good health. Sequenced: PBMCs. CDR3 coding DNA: TGTGCCAGCAGTGATCGGGCTAGCGGGGGTGGTAGAGATACGCAGTATTTT. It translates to CASSDRASGGGRDTQYF.